The table lists the clone carrying this TCR beta chain with a few counts. Only Caucasian adults living in Nashville, Tennessee made up the donor group. These data originate in a study of shared clonotypes between healthy human individuals. Study as a whole: The study enrolled a couple of women and three men aged 18 to 49.

Germline CDR1 SGHRS, CDR2 YFSETQ. The length of the CDR3 is 16 residues. V lost 0 bases, J lost 7 bases, and 6 bases stayed unmatched. Measured with immunoSEQ multiplex PCR; TCRdb has only the in-frame clones, and not every one. The repertoire includes some 500,000 clones, 79% of them detected once, and 10% to 15% sits in the top ten. The chain couples TRBV5-1 to TRBJ1-6; TRBD1 matches 8 bases. Sequencing was done on a sample of PBMCs. This receptor was identified in a woman between 40 and 55 years old in good health. Some clones in this sample may be carry-over from other donors' samples. The CDR3 sequence is CASSLASRQGNSPLHF. The CDR3 bases are TGCGCCAGCAGCTTGGCCTCCCGACAGGGGAATTCACCCCTCCACTTT.